This is a list of T cell receptor beta chains from one sample in a study of cytomegalovirus exposure and HLA in healthy donors. Assay used: immunoSEQ multiplex PCR; TCRdb lists only in-frame clones, some missing. This table holds about 98,000 clones, roughly 70% found once. The sample taken for sequencing was PBMCs. These receptor sequences come from a man aged 50 to 59 in good health and CMV-seronegative. Both conserved end residues are part of each CDR3. Fields, in order: V gene, J gene, D gene, CDR3 protein. A D gene is named only where the DNA matches it firmly.

TRBV7-7,NA,TRBD1,CASSPGTGDTYEQYF
TRBV2,TRBJ1-1,NA,CAEQGSTEAFF
TRBV14,TRBJ2-7,NA,CASSPGPGTYKYF
TRBV28,TRBJ1-1,TRBD1,CASSSRTGEAFF
TRBV18,TRBJ1-4,NA,CASSPPTGFGANEKLFF
TRBV7-2,TRBJ1-5,NA,CASSVIFNQPQHF
TRBV27,TRBJ2-2,NA,CASIPIKLGHNTGELFF
TRBV29-1,TRBJ2-7,NA,CSVDTGVTGEQYF
TRBV30,TRBJ2-6,NA,CAWSPRAAGLRANVLTF
TRBV6-5,TRBJ1-1,NA,CASSYSRTTEWAFF
TRBV6-4,TRBJ2-1,TRBD1,CASSEDTGVNEQFF
TRBV15,TRBJ2-1,TRBD2,CATSPPSGRPSSYNEQFF
TRBV6-5,TRBJ1-6,TRBD1,CASSDDRGYSPLHF
TRBV27,TRBJ2-5,TRBD1,CASSSRQGVGETQYF
TRBV7-6,NA,NA,CASSPTLSVPEQYF
TRBV29-1,TRBJ2-5,NA,CSAVPDSIQETQYF
TRBV10-3,TRBJ2-5,TRBD1,CAISIRGRETQYF
TRBV27,TRBJ2-2,TRBD2,CASRGGWGQATGELFF
TRBV2,TRBJ2-7,NA,CASNWDWASYEQYF
TRBV6-1,TRBJ2-7,NA,CASILMAGRDYEQYF
TRBV6-5,NA,TRBD1,CASTHRGRAHEQYF
TRBV6-1,TRBJ2-7,NA,CASSVADRAYEQYF
TRBV27,TRBJ2-7,NA,CASSLSGRDSYEQYF
TRBV10-2,TRBJ1-2,NA,CASSESEGVGYTF
TRBV28,TRBJ2-1,TRBD2,CASSFPTRGRDNEQFF
TRBV27,TRBJ2-2,TRBD1,CASSRDRGNTGELFF
TRBV27,TRBJ1-2,NA,CASSLSAGKNYGYTF
TRBV2,TRBJ2-7,TRBD2,CASSEGASGIYEQYF
TRBV6-5,TRBJ2-7,NA,CASSSFYEQYF
TRBV15,TRBJ1-5,NA,CATSRDPQGPWPQHF
TRBV7-2,TRBJ2-1,TRBD2,CASSFGLAGSRSYNEQFF
TRBV7-9,TRBJ1-2,NA,CASSLGAEMGYGYTF
TRBV28,TRBJ1-4,NA,CASSPGGGREKLFF
TRBV27,TRBJ2-3,TRBD2,CASRPWTSGGAGADTQYF
TRBV4-2,TRBJ2-7,TRBD2,CASSGAGEGEQYF
TRBV6-5,TRBJ1-6,NA,CASSYSSSGKGSPLHF
TRBV30,TRBJ2-2,TRBD2,CAWSLGLAGSGELFF
TRBV15,TRBJ2-1,TRBD1,CATSTGQGVNEQFF
TRBV5-4,TRBJ2-4,NA,CASSLQGAKNIQYF
TRBV5-4,TRBJ2-1,TRBD2,CASSLGGVAGAYNEQFF
TRBV7-7,TRBJ2-1,NA,CASSVSPVSNEQFF
TRBV7-7,TRBJ2-2,TRBD1,CASSSWTGNTGELFF
TRBV5-1,TRBJ2-1,NA,CASSRAGAGDNEQFF
TRBV19,TRBJ1-2,NA,CASSLTDGAYYGYTF
TRBV19,TRBJ1-1,NA,CASSFKNTEAFF
TRBV5-1,TRBJ2-7,NA,CASSSGTPSSYEQYF
TRBV27,TRBJ1-2,NA,CASKTGRRGYTF
TRBV19,TRBJ1-6,NA,CASSTHPSSYNSPLHF
TRBV6-6,TRBJ1-2,TRBD1,CASRPLTGLLSGYTF
TRBV28,TRBJ1-2,NA,CASSLYNYGYTF
TRBV18,TRBJ2-7,TRBD2,CASSPPLGGWDEQYF
TRBV28,TRBJ2-5,TRBD2,CASSAALAGKQETQYF
TRBV7-2,TRBJ2-5,TRBD2,CASSFKGLDEQYF